This T cell receptor beta chain was identified during a study of neurological immune-mediated disorders. Study-wide findings and caveats: The highest TCR clonal expansion occurred in HTLV-1-associated myelopathy; multiple sclerosis fell below healthy controls. CDR3 amino acid sequences found in expanded clones were never shared across subjects, suggesting private repertoires in all groups.

Synthesis of cDNA was performed by 5'RACE using 10-nucleotide random UMIs. MiXCR was run by TCRdb on the 5' RACE reads, yielding one entry per CDR3 protein. The repertoire holds over 65,000 distinct CDR3 sequences, about 9.5% seen once, with about 1.7% in the top ten. A note on this clonotype: Its specificity is not known.

Unsorted libraries were prepared from 2 million PBMCs held at -80 C. V lost 5 bases to trimming and J lost 5 bases; unmatched junction nucleotides: 7. CDR3 length: 14 residues. Germline values: CDR1 SQVTM, CDR2 ANQGSEA. The gene calls are TRBV29-1 and TRBJ2-7, with 12 bases aligning to TRBD2. This receptor was obtained from a middle-aged man in good health. Sequencing used PBMCs. The DNA for the CDR3 is TGCAGCGTTCCGACTAGCGGGAGTGGCGACGAGCAGTACTTC. Its translation: CSVPTSGSGDEQYF.